These 24 T cell receptor beta chains share one sample of origin, sequenced in a study of T cell repertoires in cytomegalovirus infection. Their antigens are not known. Each CDR3 protein is one row after TCRdb ran MiXCR on the reads. Of hundreds of thousands of distinct CDR3 sequences in the sample, around a third were seen once. The sample in question was cultured CD8+ T cells from PBMCs, obtained from culture after CMV antigen stimulation. The receptors were sampled from a human donor in good health (CMV status not recorded). Some clones in this sample may be carry-over from other donors' samples.

This clonotype was detected only once. V and J are TRBV28 and TRBJ2-7; 9 nucleotides match TRBD1. The germline V gene has CDR1 MDHEN and CDR2 SYDVKM. J lost 0 bases, V lost 6 bases, and 6 bases had no gene match. The CDR3 loop spans 15 amino acids. CDR3 sequence reads: CASRPTGGPSYEQYV. Written as DNA, the CDR3 is TGTGCCAGCAGACCTACAGGGGGCCCCTCCTACGAGCAGTACGTC.

This clonotype showed up just a few times. Germline and junction disagree at one end, which may indicate a read error. The chain is built from TRBV7-8 and TRBJ2-5, with D maybe TRBD2 (6 bases). Germline V gene data show CDR1 as SGHVS and CDR2 as FQNEAQ. The length of the CDR3 is 11 residues. CDR3 DNA: TGTGTCAGCAGCTTAGGAGGGTCCCAGTACTTC. It encodes CVSSLGGSQYF.

This clonotype was counted between two and nine times. This chain connects TRBV13 to TRBJ1-2; D remains unclear. Trimming pared 5 bases from V and 9 bases from J, leaving 10 bases between. CDR1 and CDR2 (germline): PRHDT, FYEKMQ (reference sequence). This CDR3 has 11 residues. The CDR3 reads CASSLEPSYTF. The CDR3 nucleotides read TGTGCCAGCAGCCTCGAACCAAGCTACACCTTC.

There are many counts of this clonotype. The J gene is TRBJ1-1, the V gene TRBV7-8; 8 bases match TRBD1. This CDR3 contains 18 residues. Trimming at V came to 5 bases and at J to 2 bases, leaving 16 bases not matched to a gene. The germline gives CDR1 SGHVS, CDR2 FQNEAQ. The CDR3 loop is CASSLGWGLGQGNTEAFF. The CDR3 nucleotides are TGTGCCAGCAGCCTTGGCTGGGGACTAGGACAGGGAAACACTGAAGCTTTCTTT.

The chain recombines TRBV2 with TRBJ1-2, with D perhaps matching TRBD1 (5 bases). Trimming removed 2 bases from V and 7 bases from J, with 17 bases in between. CDR1 SNHLY and CDR2 FYNNEI come from the germline V gene. The length of the CDR3 is 15 residues. This chain's CDR3 is CASSENQGWDRGYTF. The DNA for the CDR3 is TGTGCCAGCAGTGAAAATCAGGGTTGGGATCGTGGCTACACCTTC.

The chain employs TRBV27 and TRBJ2-1, with no clear D. The CDR3 consists of 17 residues. Trimming pared 4 bases from V and 5 bases from J, leaving 21 bases between. The germline V gene encodes CDR1 MNHEY and CDR2 SMNVEV (reference sequence). This CDR3 reads CASSSPRWALYNNEQFF. In DNA, the CDR3 is TGTGCCAGCAGTTCACCCAGGTGGGCCCTATATAACAATGAGCAGTTCTTC.

This clonotype has ten or more counts. CDR3 sequence: CASSDGFNQPQHF. CDR3 bases: TGTGCCAGCAGTGACGGCTTCAATCAGCCCCAGCATTTT. The chain combines TRBV12-3 or TRBV12-4 with TRBJ1-5, with D uncertain. Trimming pared 5 bases from V and 3 bases from J, leaving 8 bases between. This CDR3 region has 13 residues.

V gene TRBV20-1 combines with J gene TRBJ1-3; D possibly corresponds to TRBD1 (5 bases). Trimming pared 5 bases from V and 4 bases from J, leaving 15 bases between. The CDR3 has 14 residues. Germline V gene lookup returns CDR1 DFQATT and CDR2 SNEGSKA (reference sequence). The CDR3: CSAFKLGGGNTIYF. The DNA of the CDR3 is TGCAGTGCTTTTAAACTTGGGGGAGGAAACACCATATATTTT.

The chain recombines TRBV27 with TRBJ1-6; unclear D gene. The CDR3 is made up of 15 amino acids. V lost 3 bases to trimming and J lost 7 bases, with 13 bases between them. The V gene's germline CDR1 is MNHEY and CDR2 SMNVEV (reference sequence). The CDR3 nucleotides are TGTGCCAGCAGTTTGGCCCAGACTTCCAATTCACCCCTCCACTTT. Protein product: CASSLAQTSNSPLHF.

This chain links TRBV7-6 with TRBJ2-7; D is perhaps TRBD1 (5 bases). Trimming left V 1 base short and J 0 bases short, with 10 bases between. CDR1 is SGHVS and CDR2 is FNYEAQ in the germline V gene. This CDR3 region has 15 residues. CDR3 nucleotides: TGTGCCAGCAGCTTAGGGCCCAGGGACTCCTACGAGCAGTACGTC. Translating gives CASSLGPRDSYEQYV.

The chain couples TRBV27 to TRBJ2-7; weak D call: TRBD2 (5 bases). Germline values: CDR1 MNHEY, CDR2 SMNVEV (reference sequence). V shed 4 bases and J shed 3 bases, with 19 bases lying between them. CDR3 length equals 16 residues. CDR3 DNA sequence: TGTGCCAGCAGTTCCAGTTCCGGGGATGTTGACTACGAGCAGTACTTC. This encodes CASSSSSGDVDYEQYF.

In this sample, this clonotype turned up a few times. The CDR3 DNA follows: TGTGCCAGCAGATGGACCGGATCAGGGGCCACTGAAGCTTTCTTT. Amino acid sequence: CASRWTGSGATEAFF. The chain employs TRBV7-9 and TRBJ1-1, with D perhaps TRBD1 (6 bases). CDR3 length equals 15 residues. Trimming shortened V by 6 bases and J by 4 bases, and 18 bases separated the two germline ends. Germline CDR1 and CDR2: SEHNR and FQNEAQ (reference sequence).

The chain uses TRBV2 and TRBJ2-1, with D possibly being TRBD1 or TRBD2 (6 bases each). This CDR3 region has 14 residues. Germline V gives CDR1 SNHLY, CDR2 FYNNEI. The V and J ends lost 11 bases and 0 bases respectively, with 14 bases between them. The CDR3 reads CAGRGGSSYNEQFF. For the CDR3, the DNA is TGTGCCGGAAGAGGGGGGAGCTCCTACAATGAGCAGTTCTTC.

The chain carries TRBV7-9 and TRBJ2-7; D may match TRBD1 or TRBD2 (5 bases each). V lost 4 bases to trimming and J lost 0 bases, with 22 bases between them. Germline V gene sequence: CDR1 SEHNR, CDR2 FQNEAQ (reference sequence). The CDR3 sequence is 18 residues long. Here the CDR3 reads CASSSTLKGPRLSYEQYF. The CDR3 nucleotides read TGTGCCAGCAGCTCCACCTTGAAGGGACCCAGACTCTCCTACGAGCAGTACTTC.

This clonotype was observed a few times. The chain joins TRBV12-3 or TRBV12-4 to TRBJ2-5; the match to TRBD2 covers 7 bases. The CDR3 has 15 amino acids. The trim removed 6 bases at V and 4 bases at J, leaving 11 bases unmatched. The CDR3 DNA reads TGTGCCAGCAGCCCCGCGGGGGAGGGGCCAGAGACCCAGTACTTC. Its protein product is CASSPAGEGPETQYF.

The genes are TRBV7-9 and TRBJ2-1, with D possibly being TRBD2 (5 bases). Germline CDR1 is SEHNR and CDR2 is FQNEAQ (reference sequence). The CDR3 extends over 15 amino acids. V lost 5 bases and J lost 0, with 11 bases in between. The CDR3 here is CASSGLRSSYNEQFF. The CDR3 DNA reads as TGTGCCAGCAGCGGACTGCGGAGCTCCTACAATGAGCAGTTCTTC.

The chain combines TRBV19 with TRBJ1-1; D call uncertain. The CDR3 spans 11 residues. V lost 9 bases to trimming and J lost 10 bases, with 15 bases between them. Germline-derived CDR1 and CDR2 are LNHDA and SQIVND (reference sequence). CDR3 region: CASDGRFRAFF. The CDR3, as DNA: TGTGCCAGCGACGGTAGATTTCGAGCTTTCTTT.

This clonotype has just a few counts. This chain joins TRBV27 and TRBJ1-2; no firm D call. Deletions cut 2 bases from V and 9 bases from J, with 13 bases between. The CDR3 is 13 residues long. The germline V gene encodes CDR1 MNHEY and CDR2 SMNVEV (reference sequence). The CDR3 DNA sequence: TGTGCCAGCAGTTTAAGGAGGGAACTGAGCTACACCTTC. This codes for CASSLRRELSYTF.

In this sample, this clonotype turned up a few times. V is TRBV12-5 and J is TRBJ1-2; 9 nucleotides agree with TRBD1. V shed 2 bases and J 7 bases; nucleotides not matched to a gene: 8. Germline V gene data show CDR1 as LGHNT and CDR2 as FRNRAP. CDR3 size: 15 residues. The CDR3 sequence: CASGLPLDRGSGYTF. The CDR3 bases are TGTGCTAGTGGTTTGCCTTTGGACAGGGGATCTGGCTACACCTTC.

The chain is built from TRBV4-2 and TRBJ2-1; 10 bases are shared with TRBD2. CDR3 length: 19 amino acids. V shed 0 bases, J shed 7 bases, and the junction held 15 bases outside the gene matches. CDR1 LGHNA and CDR2 YNFKEQ come from the germline V gene. CDR3 in amino acids: CASSQDIQGLAGAANEQFF. In DNA, the CDR3 is TGTGCCAGCAGCCAAGATATACAGGGGCTAGCGGGGGCCGCTAATGAGCAGTTCTTC.

This clonotype was counted between two and nine times. The genes are TRBV7-3 and TRBJ1-1; 8 bases line up with TRBD1. V shed 4 bases and J 3 bases; nucleotides not matched to a gene: 10. This CDR3 comprises 16 residues. Germline lookup yields CDR1 SGHTA and CDR2 FQGTGA. The chain's CDR3 is CASSSGQGWWDTEAFF. CDR3 DNA: TGTGCCAGCAGCTCCGGACAGGGTTGGTGGGACACTGAAGCTTTCTTT.

The CDR3 sequence is CASGIFTSGGGNEQFF. DNA of the CDR3: TGTGCCAGCGGAATTTTTACCAGCGGGGGAGGCAATGAGCAGTTCTTC. This chain connects TRBV27 to TRBJ2-1; 8 bases agree with TRBD2. The CDR3 has 16 residues. CDR1 and CDR2 from the germline V gene are MNHEY and SMNVEV (reference sequence). After removal of 8 bases from V and 6 bases from J, the junction contained 15 bases not matched to a gene.

V is TRBV10-2 and J is TRBJ1-4; 7 nucleotides align to TRBD1. Germline V gives CDR1 WSHSY, CDR2 SAAADI. The junction had 9 bases not matched to a gene; V was cut back by 6 bases and J by 8 bases. The CDR3 length is 14 residues. CDR3 coding DNA: TGCGCCAGCAGCGATGACAGGGAGGGGGAAAAACTGTTTTTT. Its protein is CASSDDREGEKLFF.

This chain links TRBV6-5 with TRBJ2-1; TRBD1 might be the D (6 bases). Trimming pared 0 bases from V and 9 bases from J, leaving 12 bases between. Germline V lookup: CDR1 MNHEY, CDR2 SVGAGI. The CDR3 extends over 14 amino acids. The CDR3 loop reads CASSYSTEDSEQFF. CDR3 nucleotides: TGTGCCAGCAGTTACTCGACAGAGGACAGTGAGCAGTTCTTC.